This T cell receptor (beta chain) derives from a study of shared clonotypes between healthy human individuals. For the study at large: There were three CD4 naive, three CD4 memory, two CD8 naive and one CD8 memory plates per donor.

Deep-level running was used for the assay. The authors distributed each subset's genomic DNA evenly over several immunoSEQ plates. Data came from immunoSEQ multiplex PCR; TCRdb stores just in-frame clones and leaves some out. The table records about 1,900,000 clones, roughly 94% of them present only once. CD8 cells classed as naive were CD45RO-negative and positively selected for CCR7, excluding terminally differentiated effector memory CD45RA+ cells. Caucasian adults residing in Nashville, Tennessee made up all the donors. In its sample, this clone was seen once. Other DNA sequences of this sample code for an identical CDR3. The CDR3 totals 12 residues. Germline CDR1 is PRHDT and CDR2 is FYEKMQ (reference sequence). The V and J ends lost 3 bases and 1 base respectively, with 4 bases between them.

This rearrangement joins TRBV13 to TRBJ2-7, with D uncertain. The sequenced sample was naive CD8+ T cells sorted from blood. The clonotype was recovered from a man younger than 35 in good health. CDR3 sequence reads: CASSFGSYEQYF. CDR3 coding DNA: TGTGCCAGCAGCTTCGGTTCCTACGAGCAGTACTTC. Complete variable domain (other parts from reference TRBV13 and TRBJ2-7): AAGVIQSPRHLIKEKRETATLKCYPIPRHDTVYWYQQGPGQDPQFLISFYEKMQSDKGSIPDRFSAQQFSDYHSELNMSSLELGDSALYFCASSFGSYEQYFGPGTRLTVT.